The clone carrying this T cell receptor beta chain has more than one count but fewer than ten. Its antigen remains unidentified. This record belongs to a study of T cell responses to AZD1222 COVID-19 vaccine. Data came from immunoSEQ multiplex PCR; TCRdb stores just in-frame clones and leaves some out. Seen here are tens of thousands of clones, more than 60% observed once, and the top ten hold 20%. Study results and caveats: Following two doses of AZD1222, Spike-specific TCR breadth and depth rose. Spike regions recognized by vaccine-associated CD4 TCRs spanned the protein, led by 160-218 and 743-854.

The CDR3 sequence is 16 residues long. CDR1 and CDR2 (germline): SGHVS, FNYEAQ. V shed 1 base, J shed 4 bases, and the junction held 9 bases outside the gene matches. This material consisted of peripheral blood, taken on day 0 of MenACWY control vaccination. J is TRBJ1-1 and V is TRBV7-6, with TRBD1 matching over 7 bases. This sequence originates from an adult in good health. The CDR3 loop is CASSLGQGGSFTEAFF. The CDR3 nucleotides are TGTGCCAGCAGCTTAGGACAGGGCGGATCGTTCACTGAAGCTTTCTTT.